The 12 T cell receptor beta chains in this list originate from one sample, sequenced in a study of T cell repertoires in ileal Crohn's disease. The time point: neoterminal ileum biopsy at postoperative endoscopy, about 6 months after surgery. Assay: immunoSEQ multiplex PCR; the TCRdb copy retains only in-frame clones and omits some. The table shows roughly 1,700 clones, with roughly 91% occurring only once. Sequencing was performed on ileal tissue. These receptors were taken from an adult with Crohn's disease.

CDR3 in amino acids: CASSQDGRTQYF. As DNA, the CDR3 is TGTGCCAGCAGCCAAGACGGGAGGACCCAGTACTTC. The chain links TRBV4-2 to TRBJ2-5; maybe TRBD2 (6 bases). V was shortened by 0 bases and J by 7 bases, with 6 bases between the two germline ends. CDR3 length: 12 amino acids. Germline V gene lookup returns CDR1 LGHNA and CDR2 YNFKEQ.

The chain recombines TRBV19 with TRBJ2-7; no firm D call. The CDR3 is 13 amino acids. Deletions cut 5 bases from V and 4 bases from J, with 12 bases between. Germline CDR1 LNHDA, CDR2 SQIVND (reference sequence). The CDR3 nucleotides are TGTGCCAGTAGTGTCACTACATTATACGAGCAGTACTTC. It specifies CASSVTTLYEQYF.

V is TRBV10-2 and J is TRBJ1-4; D may be TRBD1 (6 bases). CDR1 and CDR2 from the germline V gene are WSHSY and SAAADI. This CDR3 has 14 residues. Trimming cost V 10 bases and J 7 bases, with 19 bases left between them. DNA of the CDR3: TGCGCCAACACAGGGTTTCGGTGGGGTGAAAAACTGTTTTTT. This translates into CANTGFRWGEKLFF.

The chain is built from TRBV29-1 and TRBJ1-2, with 8 bases matching TRBD1. The ends lost 7 bases at V and 6 bases at J; junction bases unmatched: 10. The CDR3 loop spans 13 amino acids. Germline CDR1 is SQVTM and CDR2 is ANQGSEA. The CDR3 reads CSAGQGVDNGYTF. CDR3 nucleotide sequence: TGCAGCGCCGGACAGGGCGTCGATAATGGCTACACCTTC. Full variable domain (rest looked up from reference TRBV29-1 and TRBJ1-2): SAVISQKPSRDICQRGTSLTIQCQVDSQVTMMFWYRQQPGQSLTLIATANQGSEATYESGFVIDKFPISRPNLTFSTLTVSNMSPEDSSIYLCSAGQGVDNGYTFGSGTRLTVV.

The J gene is TRBJ2-7, the V gene TRBV5-5, with D perhaps matching TRBD1 (6 bases). V lost 0 bases and J 6 bases, leaving 16 bases between the germline ends. The CDR3 has 15 amino acids. Germline V lookup: CDR1 SGHKS, CDR2 YYEKEE (reference sequence). CDR3 DNA sequence: TGTGCCAGCAGCTTGGGCGGCAGGGGACCCCTCGAGCAGTACTTC. Translating gives CASSLGGRGPLEQYF.

The rearrangement links TRBV18 to TRBJ1-1, with D uncertain. Germline V gene lookup returns CDR1 KGHSH and CDR2 LQKENI. The CDR3 contains 12 residues. Trimming cost V 5 bases and J 7 bases, with 11 bases left between them. The CDR3 bases are TGTGCCAGCTCAATTACATGCGGTGAAGCTTTCTTT. It specifies CASSITCGEAFF.

The chain combines TRBV7-9 with TRBJ1-1, with TRBD1 matching over 10 bases. CDR1 is SEHNR and CDR2 is FQNEAQ in the germline V gene (reference sequence). The ends lost 0 bases at V and 9 bases at J; junction bases unmatched: 7. This CDR3 region has 15 residues. CDR3 residues: CASSLAGTGATKAFF. CDR3 bases: TGTGCCAGCAGCTTAGCCGGGACAGGGGCGACTAAAGCTTTCTTT.

The chain carries TRBV5-6 and TRBJ2-7; 14 nucleotides line up with TRBD2. The CDR3 is 18 residues long. Germline V CDR1 and CDR2: SGHDT, YYEEEE. J was trimmed by 7 bases and V by 2 bases; bases with no gene match: 14. The CDR3 DNA reads TGTGCCAGCAGCTTTCTGCTTGAGACTAGCGGGAGGGTGGGGGAGCAGTACTTC. Encoded protein: CASSFLLETSGRVGEQYF.

DNA of the CDR3: TGTGCCAGAAAAGGGACTAGCGTCCCAGATACGCAGTATTTT. It specifies CARKGTSVPDTQYF. The J gene is TRBJ2-3, the V gene TRBV2; 10 bases fit TRBD2. There are 14 residues in the CDR3. The V gene end was trimmed by 9 bases and the J gene end by 4 bases; junction bases not matched to a gene: 7. CDR1 SNHLY and CDR2 FYNNEI come from the germline V gene.

The count of this clone is one. The chain combines TRBV5-5 with TRBJ2-5; D is unresolved. Trimming pared 0 bases from V and 0 bases from J, leaving 6 bases between. This CDR3 region has 14 residues. Looked up from germline, CDR1 is SGHKS and CDR2 is YYEKEE (reference sequence). In nucleotides, the CDR3 is TGTGCCAGCAGCTTGGGAGCGTACCAAGAGACCCAGTACTTC. Protein: CASSLGAYQETQYF.

V and J are TRBV9 and TRBJ1-1; 7 positions agree with TRBD1. The CDR3 extends over 15 amino acids. The trim removed 0 bases at V and 6 bases at J, leaving 8 bases unmatched. The V gene's germline CDR1 is SGDLS and CDR2 YYNGEE. In DNA, the CDR3 is TGTGCCAGCAGCGTAGGCGTACAGGGGTTCCCTGAAGCTTTCTTT. As protein: CASSVGVQGFPEAFF.

This chain joins TRBV9 and TRBJ2-5, with D tentatively TRBD1 (7 bases). Germline CDR1 and CDR2: SGDLS and YYNGEE. This CDR3 comprises 13 residues. Trimming cost V 4 bases and J 7 bases, with 14 bases left between them. The CDR3 loop is CASSQGGIGTQYF. The CDR3 DNA reads TGTGCCAGCAGCCAGGGGGGCATCGGGACCCAGTACTTC. Together with reference TRBV9 and TRBJ2-5, the CDR3 gives the full variable domain: DSGVTQTPKHLITATGQRVTLRCSPRSGDLSVYWYQQSLDQGLQFLIQYYNGEERAKGNILERFSAQQFPDLHSELNLSSLELGDSALYFCASSQGGIGTQYFGPGTRLLVL.